The 23 T cell receptor beta chains reported below all come from one sample, sequenced in a study of blood T cell repertoires in COVID-19. Produced via immunoSEQ multiplex PCR; TCRdb's table is partial and in-frame only. Here the sample spans about 250,000 clones, roughly 84% being singletons. Sequenced sample: peripheral blood. The receptors derive from a middle-aged woman who had recovered from COVID-19.

This clone was seen more than once but under ten times. The chain combines TRBV7-2 with TRBJ1-1, with D tentatively TRBD1 (6 bases). Germline CDR1 reads SGHTA; CDR2 reads FQGNSA. The CDR3 has 13 residues. With 0 bases removed from V and 13 bases from J, the gap between germline ends came to 15 bases. The CDR3 DNA reads TGTGCCAGCAGCTTAGCGATACGGACACAGGGTTTCTTT. Protein product: CASSLAIRTQGFF.

The chain carries TRBV11-2 and TRBJ2-5; TRBD2 matches 15 bases. V dropped 0 bases and J dropped 4; count of bases not matched to a gene: 3. This CDR3 has 17 residues. Germline CDR1 and CDR2: SGHAT and FQNNGV. The CDR3 spells CASSLDGLAGGPETQYF. CDR3 nucleotide sequence: TGTGCCAGCAGCTTAGATGGACTAGCGGGGGGGCCAGAGACCCAGTACTTC.

The CDR3 DNA is TGCGCCAGCAGAAGGACAGGGGATGAAAAACTGTTTTTT. Amino acid sequence: CASRRTGDEKLFF. The V call is TRBV5-1, the J call TRBJ1-4; the match to TRBD1 covers 9 bases. V lost 5 bases to trimming and J lost 6 bases; unmatched junction nucleotides: 2. This CDR3 region has 13 residues. Germline CDR1 reads SGHRS; CDR2 reads YFSETQ.

This chain links TRBV2 with TRBJ1-1, with D perhaps TRBD1 (6 bases). CDR1 and CDR2 (germline): SNHLY, FYNNEI. Between the trimmed V and J ends, which lost 8 bases and 2 bases, there was a span of 9 bases. The CDR3 sequence is 12 residues long. CDR3 coding DNA: TGTGCCAGCTTACAGGGTAACACTGAAGCTTTCTTT. This translates into CASLQGNTEAFF.

The chain combines TRBV6-5 with TRBJ2-1; D might be TRBD2 (6 bases). Trimming removed 10 bases from V and 3 bases from J, with 13 bases in between. This CDR3 region has 13 residues. Per germline, CDR1 MNHEY and CDR2 SVGAGI. CDR3 in amino acids: CAIARGNYNEQFF. Here the CDR3 DNA reads TGTGCCATTGCACGGGGGAACTACAATGAGCAGTTCTTC.

This clone is a singleton in its sample. The chain employs TRBV24-1 and TRBJ2-7; 7 bases match TRBD2. This CDR3 comprises 11 residues. The trim removed 5 bases at V and 7 bases at J, leaving 1 base unmatched. The germline gives CDR1 KGHDR, CDR2 SFDVKD. CDR3 loop: CATSGGGEQYF. CDR3 nucleotides: TGTGCCACCAGTGGGGGGGGAGAGCAGTACTTC.

DNA of the CDR3: TGCGCCAGCAGCTTGCGTCCGGGACAGGCCACAGATACGCAGTATTTT. This sequence encodes CASSLRPGQATDTQYF. V usage is TRBV5-1 and J usage is TRBJ2-3, with 8 positions matching TRBD1. The trim removed 1 base at V and 2 bases at J, leaving 6 bases unmatched. Germline V CDR1 and CDR2: SGHRS, YFSETQ. The CDR3 has 16 residues.

This clone was counted a few times. The J gene is TRBJ1-5, the V gene TRBV5-6; perhaps TRBD1 as D (5 bases). Trimming removed 3 bases at V and 5 bases at J, with 15 bases between. The germline V gene has CDR1 SGHDT and CDR2 YYEEEE. There are 15 residues in the CDR3. CDR3 coding DNA: TGTGCCAGCAGCTGGGCCCTTGGGGCCGATCAGCCCCAGCATTTT. Translation gives CASSWALGADQPQHF.

The chain carries TRBV28 and TRBJ1-1, with TRBD1 matching 7 bases. This CDR3 is 14 amino acids long. In germline, CDR1 is MDHEN, CDR2 SYDVKM. With 9 bases clipped from V and 5 bases from J, the junction kept 12 bases outside the gene matches. DNA of the CDR3: TGTGCCAGTTACACAGGGGCGTGGGGAACTGAAGCTTTCTTT. Its translation: CASYTGAWGTEAFF.

The chain links TRBV28 to TRBJ1-2; 8 bases line up with TRBD1. Per the germline V gene, CDR1 is MDHEN and CDR2 is SYDVKM. Germline trimming cut 6 bases from V and 4 bases from J; bases unmatched to any gene: 7. This CDR3 is 14 amino acids long. CDR3 sequence (DNA): TGTGCCAGCAGACAACAGGGGGGCGGCTATGGCTACACCTTC. This encodes CASRQQGGGYGYTF.

The rearrangement uses TRBV10-2 and TRBJ1-6, with a tentative D call TRBD1 (6 bases). Germline CDR1 is WSHSY and CDR2 is SAAADI. V lost 4 bases to trimming and J lost 6 bases, with 7 bases between them. The CDR3 consists of 13 residues. DNA for the CDR3: TGCGCCAGCAGTGCCAGGGGTAATTCACCCCTCCACTTT. Translating it yields CASSARGNSPLHF.

The chain links TRBV18 to TRBJ1-2, with a tentative D call TRBD1 (5 bases). Germline V gene lookup returns CDR1 KGHSH and CDR2 LQKENI. This CDR3 has 13 amino acids. V dropped 2 bases and J dropped 6 bases, with 10 bases sitting between them. CDR3 bases: TGTGCCAGCTCACCATTCGTAGGGGATGGCTACACCTTC. Translating gives CASSPFVGDGYTF.

The chain joins TRBV19 to TRBJ1-5; 7 bases are a match to TRBD1. Germline trimming cut 4 bases from V and 10 bases from J; bases unmatched to any gene: 4. The CDR3 covers 12 residues. Germline CDR1 and CDR2: LNHDA and SQIVND (reference sequence). The CDR3, as DNA: TGTGCCAGTAGTAGAAACAGGGGACCCCAGCATTTT. It specifies CASSRNRGPQHF.

The V gene is TRBV11-2, the J gene TRBJ1-2; a possible D gene is TRBD1 (5 bases). Germline values: CDR1 SGHAT, CDR2 FQNNGV. Deletions cut 0 bases from V and 2 bases from J, with 7 bases between. This CDR3 is built from 14 residues. The CDR3 coding sequence is TGTGCCAGCAGCTTAGATCCAGGGAACTATGGCTACACCTTC. Translation: CASSLDPGNYGYTF.

V usage is TRBV4-1 and J usage is TRBJ2-7, with TRBD1 identical over 8 bases. This CDR3 spans 15 amino acids. CDR1 MGHRA and CDR2 YSYEKL come from the germline V gene. Trimming at V came to 0 bases and at J to 2 bases, leaving 3 bases not matched to a gene. CDR3 loop: CASSQEGQGTYEQYF. Here the CDR3 DNA reads TGCGCCAGCAGCCAAGAAGGACAGGGAACCTACGAGCAGTACTTC.

This clone was picked up a small number of times. The chain links TRBV29-1 to TRBJ1-1; the D is unclear. CDR1 is SQVTM, CDR2 ANQGSEA, per germline. Trimming pared 4 bases from V and 0 bases from J, leaving 15 bases between. The CDR3 is 15 residues long. DNA of the CDR3: TGCAGCGTTGCCTCGGGGTGGGGAATGAACACTGAAGCTTTCTTT. This codes for CSVASGWGMNTEAFF.

This clone was found once. The chain has TRBV14 and TRBJ1-6, with 7 bases lining up with TRBD1. The CDR3 sequence is 13 residues long. V shed 2 bases and J 12 bases; nucleotides not matched to a gene: 4. The germline gives CDR1 SGHDN, CDR2 FVKESK. Written as DNA, the CDR3 is TGTGCCAGCAGCCAAATAGGGGGCCGACCCCTCCACTTT. Residues: CASSQIGGRPLHF.

V is TRBV18 and J is TRBJ2-5; D may be TRBD2 (5 bases). The length of the CDR3 is 14 residues. V shed 6 bases and J shed 5 bases, with 16 bases lying between them. Germline CDR1 reads KGHSH; CDR2 reads LQKENI. The CDR3 DNA reads as TGTGCCAGCTCTCCGGCCCCACGAGGGGAGACCCAGTACTTC. Residues: CASSPAPRGETQYF.

V and J are TRBV6-1 and TRBJ2-5; TRBD2 aligns across 9 bases. Germline V gene data show CDR1 as MNHNS and CDR2 as SASEGT. CDR3 length equals 16 residues. Trimming cost V 0 bases and J 2 bases; bases outside gene matches: 4. The CDR3 nucleotides read TGTGCCAGCAGTGAAGCTCTTAGCGGGGGACAAGAGACCCAGTACTTC. Translated: CASSEALSGGQETQYF.

The genes are TRBV15 and TRBJ2-5, with 12 positions matching TRBD2. Trimming cost V 3 bases and J 4 bases; bases outside gene matches: 6. The CDR3 is made up of 16 amino acids. Germline CDR1 is LNHNV and CDR2 is YYDKDF (reference sequence). The CDR3 DNA follows: TGTGCCACCAGCAGGCTAGCGGGGGGGCCTGGAGAGACCCAGTACTTC. The encoded protein is CATSRLAGGPGETQYF.

In its sample, this clone was seen once. The chain couples TRBV4-2 to TRBJ2-7; D possibly corresponds to TRBD2 (5 bases). CDR1 and CDR2 (germline): LGHNA, YNFKEQ. V was shortened by 1 base and J by 5 bases, with 18 bases between the two germline ends. This CDR3 contains 16 residues. The CDR3 DNA reads as TGTGCCAGCAGCCAAGTGGGGTCCGGGAAACGGAACGAGCAGTACTTC. This gives the protein CASSQVGSGKRNEQYF.

In this sample, this clone turned up a few times. This chain joins TRBV28 and TRBJ1-6; D not resolved. The V end lost 7 bases, the J end lost 8 bases, and 6 bases lay between the germline ends. This CDR3 is built from 11 residues. Germline V gene sequence: CDR1 MDHEN, CDR2 SYDVKM. The CDR3: CASTSDSPLHF. CDR3 bases: TGTGCCAGCACGTCAGATTCACCCCTCCACTTT.

V is TRBV4-1 and J is TRBJ2-5; TRBD1 matches 8 bases. The V segment lost 4 bases and the J segment 4 bases; nucleotides outside the gene matches: 17. The V gene's germline CDR1 is MGHRA and CDR2 YSYEKL. CDR3 size: 18 residues. CDR3 DNA sequence: TGCGCCAGCAGCCCCAGGGAGGACAGGGCCTTGATTGTAGAGACCCAGTACTTC. Amino acid sequence: CASSPREDRALIVETQYF.